This entry lists 21 T cell receptor beta chains sequenced from one sample in a study of cytomegalovirus exposure and HLA in healthy donors. The study ran its PCR with 60 Vbeta and 13 Jbeta primers. Libraries were prepared by immunoSEQ multiplex PCR; TCRdb keeps only in-frame clonotypes and omits some of them. The table shows around 150,000 clones, with nearly 80% occurring only once. The source material was PBMCs. Source of these receptors: a woman aged 40-49 years in good health and CMV-seronegative.

This clone appeared once. The chain has TRBV7-9 and TRBJ1-2; 7 positions agree with TRBD1. The CDR3 length is 15 residues. V gave up 0 bases and J gave up 11 bases; unmatched junction bases: 12. Germline V gives CDR1 SEHNR, CDR2 FQNEAQ (reference sequence). The CDR3 here is CASSLAGDSPLWYTF. The CDR3 nucleotides are TGTGCCAGCAGCTTAGCTGGGGACAGCCCCCTTTGGTACACCTTC. Filled out from reference TRBV7-9 and TRBJ1-2, the complete variable domain reads DTGVSQNPRHKITKRGQNVTFRCDPISEHNRLYWYRQTLGQGPEFLTYFQNEAQLEKSRLLSDRFSAERPKGSFSTLEIQRTEQGDSAMYLCASSLAGDSPLWYTFGSGTRLTVV.

Only one count was recorded for this clone. The CDR3 bases are TGTGCCAGCAGAACCACAGGGGGTGAACGGCAGTTCTTC. Protein: CASRTTGGERQFF. The chain carries TRBV2 and TRBJ2-1, with 8 bases that match TRBD1. Germline V gives CDR1 SNHLY, CDR2 FYNNEI. CDR3 length equals 13 residues. V lost 6 bases to trimming and J lost 12 bases; unmatched junction nucleotides: 10.

V usage is TRBV28 and J usage is TRBJ2-2, with 14 nucleotides matching TRBD2. The trim removed 9 bases at V and 5 bases at J, leaving 5 bases unmatched. The CDR3 extends over 15 amino acids. The germline CDR1 and CDR2 sequences are MDHEN and SYDVKM. This chain's CDR3 is CASAGTSGGTGELFF. CDR3 coding DNA: TGTGCCAGTGCAGGGACTAGCGGGGGTACCGGGGAGCTGTTTTTT.

This clone appeared once. The chain couples TRBV19 to TRBJ1-4, with 9 positions matching TRBD1. The CDR3 has 16 residues. The J segment lost 4 bases and the V segment lost 6 bases, leaving 9 bases of the junction unmatched. Germline V gene lookup returns CDR1 LNHDA and CDR2 SQIVND (reference sequence). CDR3 protein: CASRTPGQGLNEKLFF. DNA for the CDR3: TGTGCCAGTAGAACCCCTGGACAGGGGCTTAATGAAAAACTGTTTTTT. Filled out from reference TRBV19 and TRBJ1-4, the complete variable domain reads DGGITQSPKYLFRKEGQNVTLSCEQNLNHDAMYWYRQDPGQGLRLIYYSQIVNDFQKGDIAEGYSVSREKKESFPLTVTSAQKNPTAFYLCASRTPGQGLNEKLFFGSGTQLSVL.

The chain links TRBV5-1 to TRBJ2-2; 8 nucleotides line up with TRBD1. This CDR3 spans 16 amino acids. Germline CDR1 SGHRS, CDR2 YFSETQ. Trimming at V came to 4 bases and at J to 3 bases, leaving 8 bases not matched to a gene. The DNA of the CDR3 is TGCGCCAGCAGCCTGCAGGGGGCGCTGGACACCGGGGAGCTGTTTTTT. Its translation: CASSLQGALDTGELFF.

The chain recombines TRBV28 with TRBJ1-6; D is unresolved. Per the germline V gene, CDR1 is MDHEN and CDR2 is SYDVKM. The V end lost 4 bases, the J end lost 10 bases, and 5 bases lay between the germline ends. The CDR3 length is 11 residues. The CDR3 sequence: CASSYLSPLHF. The CDR3 nucleotides read TGTGCCAGCAGTTACCTATCACCCCTCCACTTT.

This chain joins TRBV10-3 and TRBJ1-5; 8 nucleotides match TRBD1. This CDR3 has 14 amino acids. V lost 0 bases, J lost 7 bases, and 2 bases stayed unmatched. Germline V CDR1 and CDR2: ENHRY, SYGVKD. CDR3 in DNA: TGTGCCATCAGTGAGTCGCCAGGGGGCCAGCCCCAGCATTTT. Its translation: CAISESPGGQPQHF.

This clone was counted a single time. The chain carries TRBV28 and TRBJ2-7; possible D gene TRBD2, 6 bases. Germline loops: CDR1 MDHEN, CDR2 SYDVKM. Trimming removed 6 bases at V and 1 base at J, with 22 bases between. This CDR3 comprises 17 residues. CDR3 coding DNA: TGTGCCAGCAGCTACAAGCCGGGACTTTCAAGTTCCTACGAGCAGTACTTC. Its protein product is CASSYKPGLSSSYEQYF.

This chain connects TRBV6-6 to TRBJ1-1, with D perhaps TRBD1 (5 bases). Germline V CDR1 and CDR2: MNHNY, SVGAGI (reference sequence). The CDR3 consists of 14 residues. The V end was cut by 4 bases, the J end by 2 bases, with 11 bases between. The CDR3 loop reads CASSWEGTNTEAFF. The DNA for the CDR3 is TGTGCCAGCAGTTGGGAGGGGACCAACACTGAAGCTTTCTTT.

The gene calls are TRBV18 and TRBJ2-7, with 11 bases aligning to TRBD2. This CDR3 region has 16 residues. The V gene's germline CDR1 is KGHSH and CDR2 LQKENI. V gave up 0 bases and J gave up 1 base; unmatched junction bases: 2. CDR3 in amino acids: CASSPPSSGGSYEQYF. The DNA for the CDR3 is TGTGCCAGCTCACCACCGTCTAGCGGGGGGTCCTACGAGCAGTACTTC.

V usage is TRBV5-4 and J usage is TRBJ2-7, with TRBD1 matching 9 bases. The CDR3 contains 14 residues. Germline V gene lookup returns CDR1 SGHNT and CDR2 YYREEE (reference sequence). The junction had 6 bases not matched to a gene; V was cut back by 4 bases and J by 4 bases. The DNA for the CDR3 is TGTGCCAGCAGCGGAAACAGGGGGCAGTACGAGCAGTACTTC. Amino acid sequence: CASSGNRGQYEQYF. The full variable domain, its missing parts supplied by reference TRBV5-4 and TRBJ2-7, is ETGVTQSPTHLIKTRGQQVTLRCSSQSGHNTVSWYQQALGQGPQFIFQYYREEENGRGNFPPRFSGLQFPNYSSELNVNALELDDSALYLCASSGNRGQYEQYFGPGTRLTVT.

This chain joins TRBV29-1 and TRBJ2-3; no definite D call. Per the germline V gene, CDR1 is SQVTM and CDR2 is ANQGSEA. V lost 5 bases to trimming and J lost 2 bases, with 14 bases between them. The CDR3 has 14 amino acids. CDR3 amino acids: CSVPGIIHTDTQYF. The CDR3 DNA follows: TGCAGCGTTCCGGGTATCATCCACACAGATACGCAGTATTTT.

The V gene is TRBV5-1, the J gene TRBJ2-1, with D perhaps matching TRBD2 (6 bases). Between the trimmed V and J ends, which lost 1 base and 8 bases, there was a span of 22 bases. The CDR3 covers 17 residues. From germline, CDR1 is SGHRS and CDR2 YFSETQ. The CDR3 DNA reads TGCGCCAGCAGCTTGCTGGGCGGGGATCTCTCTTGGGATGAGCAGTTCTTC. Its protein is CASSLLGGDLSWDEQFF.

The chain joins TRBV14 to TRBJ2-5, with 9 bases fitting TRBD2. J was trimmed by 4 bases and V by 4 bases; bases with no gene match: 10. Germline V gene sequence: CDR1 SGHDN, CDR2 FVKESK. CDR3 length: 16 amino acids. This CDR3 reads CASSRGSGTSRETQYF. Here the CDR3 DNA reads TGTGCCAGCAGCCGCGGATCCGGGACTAGCAGAGAGACCCAGTACTTC.

This clone was counted once. The V call is TRBV5-6, the J call TRBJ1-5; D perhaps matches TRBD1 (5 bases). The V end was cut by 4 bases, the J end by 6 bases, with 17 bases between. This CDR3 region has 15 residues. CDR1 and CDR2 from the germline V gene are SGHDT and YYEEEE. CDR3 protein: CASSPGPGWGQPQHF. CDR3 nucleotides: TGTGCCAGCAGCCCTGGTCCAGGGTGGGGTCAGCCCCAGCATTTT.

The J gene is TRBJ1-5, the V gene TRBV5-1; 8 bases map to TRBD1. In germline, CDR1 is SGHRS, CDR2 YFSETQ. The trim removed 2 bases at V and 0 bases at J, leaving 1 base unmatched. The length of the CDR3 is 15 residues. CDR3 DNA: TGCGCCAGCAGCTTAACAGGGGGTAGCAATCAGCCCCAGCATTTT. Its protein product is CASSLTGGSNQPQHF. Supplemented by reference TRBV5-1 and TRBJ1-5, the full variable domain reads KAGVTQTPRYLIKTRGQQVTLSCSPISGHRSVSWYQQTPGQGLQFLFEYFSETQRNKGNFPGRFSGRQFSNSRSEMNVSTLELGDSALYLCASSLTGGSNQPQHFGDGTRLSIL.

This chain joins TRBV19 and TRBJ1-5; D is unclear. The CDR3 loop spans 12 amino acids. Germline V lookup: CDR1 LNHDA, CDR2 SQIVND (reference sequence). V gave up 5 bases and J gave up 15 bases, with 17 bases separating them. The CDR3 loop is CASSPWAGTRHF. In DNA, the CDR3 is TGTGCCAGTAGTCCATGGGCAGGTACAAGGCATTTT.

The chain has TRBV29-1 and TRBJ2-4; tentatively, D is TRBD2 (7 bases). This CDR3 spans 12 amino acids. The V gene's germline CDR1 is SQVTM and CDR2 ANQGSEA. Trimming took 2 bases from V and 8 from J, leaving 10 bases between them. This chain's CDR3 is CSVERGGDIQYF. DNA of the CDR3: TGCAGCGTTGAAAGGGGGGGGGACATTCAGTACTTC.

The rearrangement uses TRBV19 and TRBJ1-2, with D possibly being TRBD1 (5 bases). This CDR3 is 15 amino acids long. Deletions cut 6 bases from V and 8 bases from J, with 22 bases between. Per the germline V gene, CDR1 is LNHDA and CDR2 is SQIVND (reference sequence). CDR3 region: CASSIIQGKSKGYTF. In DNA, the CDR3 is TGTGCCAGTAGCATAATCCAGGGAAAATCGAAGGGCTACACCTTC.

The chain uses TRBV19 and TRBJ2-3; D may be TRBD1 (7 bases). V was trimmed by 7 bases and J by 2 bases, leaving 13 bases between them. The CDR3 is 14 amino acids. CDR1 is LNHDA, CDR2 SQIVND, per germline (reference sequence). The CDR3 loop reads CASNPGGNTDTQYF. As DNA, the CDR3 is TGTGCCAGTAACCCAGGGGGGAACACAGATACGCAGTATTTT.

The chain links TRBV6-5 to TRBJ2-1; 10 bases match TRBD2. V dropped 2 bases and J dropped 9; count of bases not matched to a gene: 7. The CDR3 has 15 residues. Germline CDR1 MNHEY, CDR2 SVGAGI. CDR3 sequence (DNA): TGTGCCAGCAGTTACGAAGCGGGGGGGCCTGGTGAGCAGTTCTTC. Translation gives CASSYEAGGPGEQFF.